The 2 T cell receptor beta chains reported below all come from one sample, sequenced in a study of T cell repertoires in cytomegalovirus infection. TCRdb reanalysed the reads using MiXCR and keeps one entry per CDR3 protein. The repertoire holds about 360,000 distinct CDR3 sequences, with around 18% as singletons. What was sequenced was PBMCs. The receptors stem from a human donor in good health (CMV status not recorded). Some clones in this sample may be carry-over from other donors' samples.

There are many counts of this clonotype. This chain uses TRBV7-2 with TRBJ2-5; D is undetermined. The V gene's germline CDR1 is SGHTA and CDR2 FQGNSA. With 1 base removed from V and 5 bases from J, the gap between germline ends came to 8 bases. The CDR3 extends over 13 amino acids. CDR3 DNA sequence: TGTGCCAGCAGCTTAGGGCAAAAGGAGACCCAGTACTTC. Translating it yields CASSLGQKETQYF.

In this sample, this clonotype turned up many times. V usage is TRBV7-2 and J usage is TRBJ1-2; D is possibly TRBD1 (6 bases). Trimming removed 4 bases at V and 3 bases at J, with 9 bases between. Germline V gene sequence: CDR1 SGHTA, CDR2 FQGNSA. CDR3 length: 13 residues. The CDR3: CASSSTGHYGYTF. For the CDR3, the DNA is TGTGCCAGCAGCTCGACAGGTCACTATGGCTACACCTTC.